The source of this TCR beta chain is a study of neurological immune-mediated disorders. By 5'RACE with 10-nucleotide random UMIs, the cDNA was made. A single run covered 15-18 subjects with over 160 million TCR-beta sequences. TCRdb redid the calling of the 5' RACE reads with MiXCR, one entry per CDR3 protein. The sample records 35,000 to 45,000 distinct CDR3 sequences, about 9.9% being singletons. V was clipped by 4 bases and J by 3 bases; unmatched bases: 22. Germline V gene sequence: CDR1 SGHRS, CDR2 YFSETQ. This CDR3 has 19 residues. There are many counts of this clonotype. The chain couples TRBV5-1 to TRBJ2-7; 7 nucleotides line up with TRBD1. This sequence was found in a woman in her twenties or thirties with HTLV-1-associated myelopathy (HAM/TSP). The sample taken for sequencing was CD4+ T cells from blood. CDR3 in amino acids: CASSGPDRFRNYKNYEQYF. The CDR3 region has the DNA TGCGCCAGCAGCGGCCCGGACAGGTTCCGAAACTACAAGAACTACGAGCAGTACTTC.